Listed below are T cell receptor beta chains from one sample, sequenced in a study of blood T cell repertoires in COVID-19. Assay used: immunoSEQ multiplex PCR; TCRdb lists only in-frame clones, some missing. The sample has 140,000 to 150,000 clones; 75% to 90% are singletons. Sequenced sample: PBMCs or T cells enriched from blood (not recorded which). Receptor source: a man aged 50 or older who had recovered from COVID-19. Each CDR3 is given with its conserved first and last residue. D genes are given only for firm matches. The size entry is marked missing in some rows and otherwise reads once, few, many or a size class.

V	D	size	J	CDR3	DNA
TRBV7-9	TRBD2	.	TRBJ2-7	CASSRLASEQYF	TGTGCCAGCAGCCGACTAGCGAGCGAGCAGTACTTC
TRBV18	TRBD2	.	TRBJ2-5	CASSPPGLAGGQETQYF	TGTGCCAGCTCACCCCCGGGACTAGCGGGAGGACAAGAGACCCAGTACTTC
TRBV2	.	.	TRBJ1-2	CASFTGPGGSYGYTF	TGTGCCAGCTTTACCGGGCCCGGGGGGTCCTATGGCTACACCTTC
TRBV20-1	.	.	TRBJ2-5	CSASFQGKETQYF	TGCAGTGCTAGTTTCCAGGGGAAGGAGACCCAGTACTTC
TRBV29-1	.	few	TRBJ1-2	CSVDLGGLSNYGYTF	TGCAGCGTTGATTTGGGGGGGTTGAGTAACTATGGCTACACCTTC
TRBV7-8	.	.	TRBJ2-1	CASSLVGQGGKHEQFF	TGTGCCAGCAGCTTAGTAGGGCAGGGGGGAAAACATGAGCAGTTCTTC
TRBV28	.	.	TRBJ1-5	CASSYGVGGNSNQPQHF	TGTGCCAGCAGTTATGGAGTAGGAGGCAATAGCAATCAGCCCCAGCATTTT
TRBV6-1	TRBD1	.	TRBJ2-5	CASSETWTGLGQETQYF	TGTGCCAGCAGTGAAACTTGGACAGGTCTGGGGCAAGAGACCCAGTACTTC
TRBV6-6	TRBD2	once	TRBJ2-7	CASMGSGIGYEQYF	TGTGCCAGCATGGGTAGCGGGATAGGGTACGAGCAGTACTTC
TRBV27	TRBD1	few	TRBJ1-5	CASADRGPDQPQHF	TGTGCCAGCGCGGACAGGGGGCCGGACCAGCCCCAGCATTTT
TRBV25-1	.	.	TRBJ1-1	CASSDRASNTEAFF	TGTGCCAGCAGTGACAGGGCCTCGAACACTGAAGCTTTCTTT
TRBV28	.	.	TRBJ1-2	CASSSSGRGRKSYGYTF	.
TRBV4-3	.	.	TRBJ2-4	CASSQDLDRENIQYF	TGCGCCAGCAGCCAAGATCTGGACAGAGAAAACATTCAGTACTTC
TRBV28	.	.	TRBJ1-3	CASGSSTARNTIYF	TGTGCCAGCGGGTCTAGTACTGCTAGAAACACCATATATTTT
TRBV5-5	.	.	TRBJ1-2	CASSLDLAAYEGYTF	TGTGCCAGCAGCTTAGATCTGGCGGCTTATGAAGGCTACACCTTC
TRBV5-5	.	.	TRBJ2-4	CASSLEGVGKNIQYF	TGTGCCAGCAGCTTGGAAGGGGTCGGCAAAAACATTCAGTACTTC
TRBV29-1	.	.	TRBJ2-2	CSVRAMGGELFF	TGCAGCGTTAGAGCGATGGGCGGGGAGCTGTTTTTT
TRBV28	.	.	TRBJ1-2	CASSLANYGYTF	TGTGCCAGCAGTCTCGCTAACTATGGCTACACCTTC
TRBV4-2	.	.	TRBJ2-3	CASSQPTPPDTQYF	TGTGCCAGCAGCCAGCCTACCCCCCCAGATACGCAGTATTTT
TRBV25-1	.	.	TRBJ1-6	CASSPGGVGSPLHF	TGTGCCAGCAGTCCCGGGGGGGTAGGTTCACCCCTCCACTTT
TRBV7-9	.	few	TRBJ1-5	CASSSGASQPQHF	TGTGCCAGCAGCTCTGGAGCCAGTCAGCCCCAGCATTTT
TRBV4-2	TRBD2	once	TRBJ2-2	CASSQDPLAGGPGELFF	TGTGCCAGCAGCCAAGACCCACTAGCGGGGGGGCCCGGGGAGCTGTTTTTT
TRBV18	TRBD1	.	TRBJ1-2	CASSPYGTGSYGYTF	TGTGCCAGCTCACCATATGGGACAGGGAGCTATGGCTACACCTTC
TRBV19	TRBD1	.	TRBJ2-7	CASSPSRTGALFYEQYF	TGTGCCAGTAGTCCGTCCAGGACAGGGGCCCTTTTCTACGAGCAGTACTTC
TRBV7-3	TRBD1	.	TRBJ1-6	CASSLTGADSPLHF	TGTGCCAGCAGCTTGACAGGGGCAGATTCACCCCTCCACTTT
TRBV6-6	TRBD1	.	TRBJ2-7	CASSRDRGYEQYF	TGTGCCAGCAGTAGGGACAGGGGTTACGAGCAGTACTTC
TRBV7-6	TRBD1	.	TRBJ1-6	CASSTSRDRRTRSPLHF	TGTGCCAGCAGCACATCCCGGGACAGACGCACTAGATCACCCCTCCACTTT
TRBV3-1/TRBV3-2	TRBD2	.	TRBJ2-2	CASHLTGGNTGELFF	TGTGCCAGCCACCTTACGGGGGGGAACACCGGGGAGCTGTTTTTT
TRBV27	.	.	TRBJ1-1	CASSQRGGTEAFF	TGTGCCAGCAGTCAAAGGGGGGGCACTGAAGCTTTCTTT
TRBV10-2	.	.	TRBJ1-6	CASSESVSYNSPLHF	TGCGCCAGCAGTGAGTCGGTCAGCTATAATTCACCCCTCCACTTT
TRBV24-1	.	.	TRBJ2-3	CAARGGADTQYF	TGTGCCGCAAGAGGGGGAGCAGATACGCAGTATTTT
TRBV7-9	TRBD1	few	TRBJ1-5	CASSLGGTGPQHF	TGTGCCAGCAGCTTAGGCGGGACAGGGCCCCAGCATTTT
TRBV25-1	TRBD2	.	TRBJ2-1	CASRLAGTNEQFF	TGTGCCAGTAGACTAGCGGGAACGAATGAGCAGTTCTTC
TRBV11-2	TRBD1	.	TRBJ2-5	CASRSGQQETQYF	TGTGCCAGCAGGTCGGGACAGCAAGAGACCCAGTACTTC
TRBV12-3/TRBV12-4	.	.	TRBJ1-2	CASSRDYGYTF	TGTGCCAGCAGCCGCGATTATGGCTACACCTTC
TRBV6-5	.	.	TRBJ1-1	CASSWYRGTEAFF	TGTGCCAGCAGCTGGTACCGCGGCACTGAAGCTTTCTTT
TRBV24-1	.	.	TRBJ1-4	CATSDSNTGEKLFF	TGTGCCACCAGTGATTCCAACACGGGGGAAAAACTGTTTTTT
TRBV3-1/TRBV3-2	.	.	TRBJ1-2	CASSPRRGHGYTF	TGTGCCAGCAGCCCCCGCAGGGGTCATGGCTACACCTTC
TRBV6-5	.	.	TRBJ2-4	CASSRDLAKNIQYF	TGTGCCAGCAGCCGGGACTTAGCCAAAAACATTCAGTACTTC
TRBV7-3	TRBD2	.	TRBJ2-3	CASSLNPSGTSASSTDTQYF	TGTGCCAGCAGCTTAAATCCCTCAGGGACTAGCGCATCTAGCACAGATACGCAGTATTTT
TRBV9	.	.	TRBJ1-1	CASSDQPGYTEAFF	TGTGCCAGCAGCGACCAGCCGGGGTACACTGAAGCTTTCTTT
TRBV6-5	TRBD1	.	TRBJ1-5	CASSRQGVDQPQHF	TGTGCCAGCAGTAGACAGGGAGTCGATCAGCCCCAGCATTTT
TRBV28	TRBD2	.	TRBJ2-7	CASSSVRGGAYEQYF	TGTGCCAGCAGTTCCGTTCGGGGAGGGGCGTACGAGCAGTACTTC
TRBV10-3	TRBD1	.	TRBJ1-1	CAISAVPGQGGWTEAFF	TGTGCCATCAGTGCCGTCCCGGGACAGGGAGGGTGGACTGAAGCTTTCTTT
TRBV5-1	.	.	TRBJ1-4	CASSPGHSNEKLFF	TGCGCCAGCAGCCCCGGCCACAGTAATGAAAAACTGTTTTTT
TRBV30	TRBD2	.	TRBJ2-1	CAWSVIGRARYNEQFF	TGTGCCTGGAGTGTAATTGGGAGGGCTCGATACAATGAGCAGTTCTTC
TRBV5-1	.	.	TRBJ1-1	CASSLAAVADSRTEAFF	TGCGCCAGCAGCTTGGCAGCGGTGGCGGACAGTAGGACTGAAGCTTTCTTT
TRBV18	TRBD1	.	TRBJ1-2	CASSQDRGKNYGYTF	TGTGCCAGCTCACAGGACAGGGGAAAGAACTATGGCTACACCTTC
TRBV9	.	.	TRBJ1-1	CASSRIQGVGDTEAFF	TGTGCCAGCAGTCGAATACAGGGAGTCGGGGACACTGAAGCTTTCTTT
TRBV7-3	.	.	TRBJ1-1	CASSSSGENTEAFF	TGTGCCAGCAGCTCCTCGGGGGAGAACACTGAAGCTTTCTTT
TRBV7-7	.	.	TRBJ2-5	CASSLALGERGKETQYF	TGTGCTAGCAGCTTAGCGTTGGGTGAAAGGGGGAAAGAGACCCAGTACTTC